This TCR beta chain was obtained from a study of blood T cell repertoires in COVID-19. On the study more broadly: Acute and convalescent COVID-19 specimens originated in the United States, Italy and Spain. Sources were T cells, B-cell-depleted T cells, or PBMCs; the material itself was cDNA or gDNA.

As originally analysed: Reference gene primer amplification gave nucleated cell count estimates. The repertoire was sequenced with immunoSEQ multiplex PCR; TCRdb's copy has only in-frame clones and lacks some. From that table come the V and J calls and clone size; the DNA was used to work out D and trimming. Of roughly 100,000 clones listed, 60% to 80% were seen once; the top ten hold 9.8%. V lost 8 bases to trimming and J lost 1 base; unmatched junction nucleotides: 4. From germline, CDR1 is MNHEY and CDR2 SMNVEV (reference sequence). This CDR3 contains 14 residues. The sequencing input was peripheral blood. This TCR was sampled from a man aged 55 to 70 with active or convalescent COVID-19. The chain employs TRBV27 and TRBJ2-4; TRBD2 matches at 8 bases. DNA for the CDR3: TGTGCCAGCTACGGGAGGGTGGCCAAAAACATTCAGTACTTC. Its protein is CASYGRVAKNIQYF.